One T cell receptor (beta chain) is described in this entry. Its matching antigen is unknown. The data derive from a study of cytomegalovirus exposure and HLA in healthy donors. Study-level results: One later analysis, an examination of the 100 to 150 validation repertoires, found that first-cohort TCR clusters tended to co-occur in them. Confirmation was obtained in vitro that a few CMV-associated chains are specific for CMV antigens. The listing of 150 or so TCR beta chains classed them as cytomegalovirus-associated.

Some clones are missing from TCRdb's copy, which holds only in-frame ones; the method was immunoSEQ multiplex PCR. The sample shows roughly 230,000 clones, 90% of them seen only once. The length of the CDR3 is 14 residues. V lost 3 bases to trimming and J lost 6 bases; unmatched junction nucleotides: 4. Germline V lookup: CDR1 SGDLS, CDR2 YYNGEE. These donors were members of the roughly 110-subject validation cohort, a group separate from the roughly 700-subject first cohort. This TCR was recovered from a woman in her 30s in good health and CMV-seronegative. V is TRBV9 and J is TRBJ1-5, with 9 nucleotides matching TRBD1. What was sequenced was PBMCs. The CDR3 reads CASSGGQGSQPQHF. The DNA of the CDR3 is TGTGCCAGCAGCGGGGGACAGGGCTCTCAGCCCCAGCATTTT.